This TCR beta chain came from a study of blood T cell repertoires in COVID-19. Study-wide background: Acute-phase and convalescent COVID-19 samples originated in the United States, Italy and Spain. PBMCs, B-cell-depleted T cells, or T cells provided the cDNA or gDNA that made up the material.

This CDR3 contains 13 residues. The trim removed 5 bases at V and 9 bases at J, leaving 8 bases unmatched. CDR1 and CDR2 from the germline V gene are KGHDR and SFDVKD. As processed by the authors: Counts of nucleated cells, estimated from reference gene primer amplification, were obtained. Profiling relied on immunoSEQ multiplex PCR, and the TCRdb table lists in-frame clones only, not all of them. The DNA gave D and trimming, while V, J and clone size come from that table. Of about 250,000 clones in the sample, 84% were seen once. The V and J genes are TRBV24-1 and TRBJ2-7; 8 positions match TRBD1. What was sequenced was peripheral blood. This sequence originates from a man aged 50-60 years with acute or convalescent COVID-19. CDR3 nucleotide sequence: TGTGCCACCAGTGGGGGGACAGGACAAAGGCAGTACTTC. Its protein product is CATSGGTGQRQYF.